The 17 T cell receptor beta chains given below trace back to one sample, sequenced in a study of control samples from healthy donors and cancer patients. Data came from immunoSEQ multiplex PCR; TCRdb stores just in-frame clones and leaves some out. The sample comprises about 270,000 clones, 82% of which are singletons, and 13% rests with the top ten. Sequenced: PBMCs. These receptors were collected from a woman aged 60-75 years with lung cancer.

The chain combines TRBV24-1 with TRBJ2-1, with D perhaps assigned TRBD1 or TRBD2 (5 bases each). CDR1 and CDR2 (germline): KGHDR, SFDVKD. There are 16 residues in the CDR3. Trimming removed 0 bases from V and 0 bases from J, with 8 bases in between. CDR3 region: CATSDLKGSSYNEQFF. Written as DNA, the CDR3 is TGTGCCACCAGTGATTTGAAGGGGAGCTCCTACAATGAGCAGTTCTTC.

This clone was observed at least ten times. The J gene is TRBJ2-3, the V gene TRBV2; TRBD2 aligns across 9 bases. CDR3 length: 15 amino acids. Germline V CDR1 and CDR2: SNHLY, FYNNEI. J was trimmed by 6 bases and V by 4 bases; bases with no gene match: 8. The CDR3 nucleotides are TGTGCCAGCAGTGTTAGCGGGGGCCGTGGGGATACGCAGTATTTT. Translating gives CASSVSGGRGDTQYF.

On this clone itself: The sample has other DNA sequences that encode this CDR3 too. The genes are TRBV30 and TRBJ2-7; D unclear. V shed 0 bases and J shed 3 bases, with 3 bases lying between them. The germline gives CDR1 GTSNPN, CDR2 SVGIG (reference sequence). The CDR3 runs 11 residues. CDR3 protein: CAWSVRYEQYF. CDR3 nucleotide sequence: TGTGCCTGGAGTGTACGCTACGAGCAGTACTTC. The whole variable domain, filled in from reference TRBV30 and TRBJ2-7, reads SQTIHQWPATLVQPVGSPLSLECTVEGTSNPNLYWYRQAAGRGLQLLFYSVGIGQISSEVPQNLSASRPQDRQFILSSKKLLLSDSGFYLCAWSVRYEQYFGPGTRLTVT.

The V call is TRBV28, the J call TRBJ1-5; D gene uncertain. The CDR3 has 15 residues. The germline V gene has CDR1 MDHEN and CDR2 SYDVKM. Trimming took 6 bases from V and 1 from J, leaving 13 bases between them. The CDR3: CASRYTTWSNQPQHF. DNA for the CDR3: TGTGCCAGCAGGTATACGACCTGGAGCAATCAGCCCCAGCATTTT.

The chain combines TRBV4-1 with TRBJ2-1; 10 nucleotides line up with TRBD2. V shed 0 bases and J 7 bases; nucleotides not matched to a gene: 6. CDR3 size: 16 residues. Germline values: CDR1 MGHRA, CDR2 YSYEKL. The CDR3 nucleotides are TGCGCCAGCAGCCAAGAGCGAGCGGGAGGGCCGAATGAGCAGTTCTTC. Translated, it gives CASSQERAGGPNEQFF.

This clone has more than one count but fewer than ten. The V gene is TRBV5-1, the J gene TRBJ1-3; D gene ambiguous. The CDR3 extends over 15 amino acids. The germline V and J ends were trimmed by 4 bases and 3 bases, with 14 bases remaining between them. Germline loops: CDR1 SGHRS, CDR2 YFSETQ. DNA of the CDR3: TGCGCCAGCAGCCCTGGAGGAGGGAATGGAAACACCATATATTTT. Its protein product is CASSPGGGNGNTIYF.

V and J are TRBV7-8 and TRBJ1-1, with no clear D. Per germline, CDR1 SGHVS and CDR2 FQNEAQ. Deletions cut 5 bases from V and 7 bases from J, with 14 bases between. The CDR3 is 13 residues long. As DNA, the CDR3 is TGTGCCAGCAGCCGTACTGGCCCAGGTGAAGCTTTCTTT. Translating it yields CASSRTGPGEAFF.

The chain links TRBV12-3 or TRBV12-4 to TRBJ2-5, with D maybe TRBD2 (6 bases). CDR3 length: 13 amino acids. The V and J ends lost 5 bases and 5 bases respectively, with 12 bases between them. CDR3 sequence: CASSTGVRETQYF. The CDR3 DNA reads as TGTGCCAGCAGTACGGGGGTCCGCGAGACCCAGTACTTC.

The chain links TRBV2 to TRBJ1-5; D is unresolved. In germline, CDR1 is SNHLY, CDR2 FYNNEI. The CDR3 is 15 amino acids. Trimming shortened V by 5 bases and J by 0 bases, and 11 bases separated the two germline ends. CDR3 DNA sequence: TGTGCCAGCAGTTCCTACAGCCTTAGCAATCAGCCCCAGCATTTT. Translating it yields CASSSYSLSNQPQHF.

The chain carries TRBV5-1 and TRBJ2-3, with TRBD2 matching 7 bases. With V trimmed by 2 bases and J by 0 bases, 6 bases remained unmatched. This CDR3 has 16 residues. Per the germline V gene, CDR1 is SGHRS and CDR2 is YFSETQ. This chain's CDR3 is CASSLRLATSTDTQYF. The CDR3 region has the DNA TGCGCCAGCAGCTTACGACTAGCTACTAGCACAGATACGCAGTATTTT.

The rearrangement uses TRBV5-1 and TRBJ2-1; TRBD2 aligns across 12 bases. V lost 1 base, J lost 11 bases, and 7 bases stayed unmatched. Germline lookup yields CDR1 SGHRS and CDR2 YFSETQ. CDR3 length: 15 residues. CDR3 in DNA: TGCGCCAGCAGCTTGTCACTAGCGGGGGGACGTCAGCAGTTCTTC. Its protein product is CASSLSLAGGRQQFF.

V and J are TRBV11-1 and TRBJ2-2, with 15 bases fitting TRBD2. J lost 5 bases, V lost 4 bases, and 2 bases had no gene match. Germline lookup yields CDR1 SGHAT and CDR2 FQDESV (reference sequence). The CDR3 loop spans 16 amino acids. CDR3 in amino acids: CASSSGLAGGTGELFF. The CDR3 nucleotides are TGTGCCAGCAGCTCCGGACTAGCGGGGGGGACCGGGGAGCTGTTTTTT. Using reference TRBV11-1 and TRBJ2-2 for the parts outside the CDR3, the full variable domain is EAEVAQSPRYKITEKSQAVAFWCDPISGHATLYWYRQILGQGPELLVQFQDESVVDDSQLPKDRFSAERLKGVDSTLKIQPAELGDSAMYLCASSSGLAGGTGELFFGEGSRLTVL.

The J gene is TRBJ1-3, the V gene TRBV10-1; D remains ambiguous. The CDR3 totals 13 residues. With 7 bases removed from V and 0 bases from J, the gap between germline ends came to 7 bases. Looked up from germline, CDR1 is WNHNN and CDR2 is SYGVQD (reference sequence). The CDR3 nucleotides read TGCGCCAGCACCCGGGGCTCTGGAAACACCATATATTTT. Translating it yields CASTRGSGNTIYF.

The chain links TRBV12-5 to TRBJ2-2; tentatively, D is TRBD1 (5 bases). CDR1 and CDR2 from the germline V gene are LGHNT and FRNRAP. Trimming removed 6 bases at V and 4 bases at J, with 9 bases between. CDR3 size: 13 residues. The CDR3 loop reads CASGSDSTGELFF. The DNA of the CDR3 is TGTGCTAGTGGGAGCGACAGCACCGGGGAGCTGTTTTTT.

V usage is TRBV7-8 and J usage is TRBJ2-2; D possibly corresponds to TRBD1 (6 bases). Trimming took 2 bases from V and 5 from J, leaving 21 bases between them. Germline CDR1 SGHVS, CDR2 FQNEAQ. The CDR3 spans 18 residues. CDR3 sequence: CASSLMGLWQGYTGELFF. In nucleotides, the CDR3 is TGTGCCAGCAGCTTAATGGGGTTATGGCAGGGGTATACCGGGGAGCTGTTTTTT.

This chain joins TRBV19 and TRBJ1-2; D is possibly TRBD1 (5 bases). Trimming pared 5 bases from V and 5 bases from J, leaving 15 bases between. The CDR3 sequence is 14 residues long. Germline lookup yields CDR1 LNHDA and CDR2 SQIVND (reference sequence). The CDR3 reads CASSEGALGYGYTF. For the CDR3, the DNA is TGTGCCAGTAGTGAAGGGGCATTGGGGTATGGCTACACCTTC. The full variable domain, its missing parts supplied by reference TRBV19 and TRBJ1-2, is DGGITQSPKYLFRKEGQNVTLSCEQNLNHDAMYWYRQDPGQGLRLIYYSQIVNDFQKGDIAEGYSVSREKKESFPLTVTSAQKNPTAFYLCASSEGALGYGYTFGSGTRLTVV.

This clone was counted a few times. This rearrangement joins TRBV10-2 to TRBJ2-7; 9 bases line up with TRBD1. Trimming took 0 bases from V and 6 from J; bases not matched to a gene: 9. Germline loops: CDR1 WSHSY, CDR2 SAAADI. The CDR3 is 16 amino acids. CDR3: CASSESRDRVAVEQYF. The CDR3, as DNA: TGCGCCAGCAGTGAGTCCCGGGACAGGGTTGCCGTCGAGCAGTACTTC.